The clone carrying this TCR beta chain was observed many times. The ends lost 7 bases at V and 1 base at J; junction bases unmatched: 15. The CDR3 loop spans 17 amino acids. Germline CDR1 reads SGHRS; CDR2 reads YFSETQ. The data stem from a study of T-cell reconstitution after alpha-beta-depleted transplantation in children. The authors prepared the TCRbeta library with unique molecular identifiers. TCRdb re-analysed the PCR reads in MiXCR, keeping a single row per CDR3 protein. The table has around 600,000 distinct CDR3 sequences, 16% seen once. The rearrangement joins TRBV5-1 to TRBJ2-5; the match to TRBD2 covers 8 bases. The source was PBMCs from the stem cell graft donor, collected from the stem cell graft. The receptor was isolated from a human donor who donated a stem cell graft to a child with acute myeloid leukemia. CDR3 protein: CASCRTVSGAFQETQYF. The CDR3 DNA follows: TGCGCCAGCTGCCGCACTGTTAGCGGGGCATTCCAAGAGACCCAGTACTTC.